The present T cell receptor beta chain was sequenced within a study of T-cell memory formation after mild COVID-19. Study-level information: The study found TCR clusters largely donor specific.

This CDR3 has 22 amino acids. In regard to this clonotype: A read error may produce the germline difference seen at one junction end.

Libraries for TCRalpha and TCRbeta carried sample barcodes and unique molecular identifiers via 5'RACE. From the 5' RACE reads, TCRdb called clonotypes with MiXCR, one entry per CDR3 protein. The sample has about 440,000 distinct CDR3 sequences; 15% to 20% are singletons. This clonotype originated in an adult woman who had mild COVID-19 (a few samples of this study predate the infection). Cell type and time point are not known. V gene TRBV12-3 or TRBV12-4 combines with J gene TRBJ2-3, with 8 bases matching TRBD1. Material for sequencing was PBMCs or a T cell subset sorted from them (not recorded which). DNA for the CDR3: TGTGCCAGCACCTATTTGCGGTTTCAGGGACAGGCGACCTATTCTAGCACAGATAAGCAGTATTTT. This translates into CASTYLRFQGQATYSSTDKQYF.